This T cell receptor (beta chain) was retrieved from a study of blood T cell repertoires in COVID-19. TCRdb's copy holds only in-frame clones and misses some; the assay was immunoSEQ multiplex PCR. The sample has 350,000 or so clones, 80% to 90% seen once. V dropped 4 bases and J dropped 1 base, with 11 bases sitting between them. The V gene's germline CDR1 is SGHTA and CDR2 FQGNSA. The CDR3 contains 15 residues. V and J are TRBV7-2 and TRBJ1-5; D gene ambiguous. The clonotype originates from a woman aged 40-49 years with acute COVID-19. Sequenced input: PBMCs or T cells enriched from blood (not recorded which). The chain's CDR3 is CASSSEGLSNQPQHF. The CDR3 bases are TGTGCCAGCAGCTCGGAGGGCTTAAGCAATCAGCCCCAGCATTTT.